This TCR beta chain originates from a study of OX40 agonist ivuxolimab in advanced cancers. Looking at the study overall: A male proportion of around 86% was recorded, with mean age around 55 years and range roughly 20 to 85.

On this clone: Antigen unknown.

Only in-frame clones appear in the TCRdb table, and some are missing; sequencing was by immunoSEQ multiplex PCR. Among some 66,000 clones listed, roughly 88% were seen once. Study-wide points: CD8+ T cells were the subset that, on average, had more expanded clones than CD4+. The study observed clonal expansion of CD4+ and CD8+ blood T cells by week 6 at 0.1 to 3.0 mg/kg.

Unmatched junction bases numbered 11, after V lost 4 bases and J lost 10 bases. This CDR3 is built from 15 residues. In germline, CDR1 is SGHDT, CDR2 YYEEEE. Enrollment shut out patients with autoimmune disease history or systemic immunosuppression. The sequence came from an adult with an advanced solid tumor such as melanoma, head and neck, liver or kidney cancer. Sequencing was performed on CD4+ or CD8+ T cells sorted from blood, taken in a trial of the OX40 agonist ivuxolimab. V usage is TRBV5-6 and J usage is TRBJ2-1, with 10 positions matching TRBD2. The CDR3 here is CASSIPSGSVGEQFF. Here the CDR3 DNA reads TGTGCCAGCAGCATCCCTAGCGGGAGTGTCGGCGAGCAGTTCTTC.